A selection of T cell receptor beta chains follows, all from one sample in a study of blood T cell repertoires in COVID-19. The method was immunoSEQ multiplex PCR; TCRdb's version includes in-frame clones alone and lacks a portion of them. The repertoire consists of approximately 140,000 clones, with roughly 87% occurring once and the leading ten covering roughly 3.9%. The specimen was PBMCs or T cells enriched from blood (not recorded which). The receptor set was obtained from a woman aged 40 to 50 who had been exposed to COVID-19. CDR3s include the opening cysteine and the closing phenylalanine or tryptophan. The D gene is left open where the match is weak. Part of the rows lack a size; the others show once, few, many or a class for expanded clones.

V: TRBV5-5
D: TRBD1
J: TRBJ1-2
size: .
DNA: TGTGCCAGCAGCAGAACCGGGACAGGGGAGGATACCTTC
CDR3: CASSRTGTGEDTF

V: TRBV7-2
D: .
J: TRBJ2-5
size: .
DNA: TGTGCCAGCAGCTTAGTGCAGGGAGAGACCCAGTACTTC
CDR3: CASSLVQGETQYF

V: TRBV18
D: TRBD1
J: TRBJ2-1
size: .
DNA: TGTGCCAGCTCACCTACAGGGGGCGCCGACAATGAGCAGTTCTTC
CDR3: CASSPTGGADNEQFF

V: TRBV28
D: .
J: TRBJ1-2
size: .
DNA: TGTGCCAGCAGTCTTACAGTTAACTATGGCTACACCTTC
CDR3: CASSLTVNYGYTF

V: TRBV9
D: .
J: TRBJ2-1
size: few
DNA: TGTGCCAGCAGCGTAGCCCTACTTCAGGGATCTGGGGACAATGAGCAGTTCTTC
CDR3: CASSVALLQGSGDNEQFF

V: TRBV5-6
D: TRBD1
J: TRBJ1-2
size: few
DNA: TGTGCCAGCAGCTTCCAGACAGGGGGCGATGTGGGCTACACCTTC
CDR3: CASSFQTGGDVGYTF

V: TRBV6-5
D: TRBD1
J: TRBJ1-5
size: .
DNA: TGTGCCAGCGGGCGGGGACAGCACCTTCGACCCCAGCATTTT
CDR3: CASGRGQHLRPQHF

V: TRBV3-1/TRBV3-2
D: TRBD1
J: TRBJ2-7
size: .
DNA: TGTGCCAGCAGCCCCGGACAGGGCTACGAGCAGTACTTC
CDR3: CASSPGQGYEQYF

V: TRBV28
D: .
J: TRBJ2-5
size: .
DNA: TGTGCCAGCAGGGAACCGGGACACCCGGTAGAGACCCAGTACTTC
CDR3: CASREPGHPVETQYF

V: TRBV9
D: TRBD2
J: TRBJ2-1
size: few
DNA: TGTGCCAGCAGCGTATCGGGAGGAACCTACAATGAGCAGTTCTTC
CDR3: CASSVSGGTYNEQFF

V: TRBV29-1
D: .
J: TRBJ2-1
size: .
DNA: TGCAGCGTTGGACGAGGGACTTCCTACAATGAGCAGTTCTTC
CDR3: CSVGRGTSYNEQFF

V: TRBV7-9
D: .
J: TRBJ1-4
size: few
DNA: TGTGCCAGCAGCGGGGAGCTTGGGTTTGGTGCAACTAATGAAAAACTGTTTTTT
CDR3: CASSGELGFGATNEKLFF

V: TRBV20-1
D: TRBD1
J: TRBJ1-1
size: .
DNA: TGCAGTGCTAGTTCAGGGGGCCGGGTAACTGAAGCTTTCTTT
CDR3: CSASSGGRVTEAFF

V: TRBV2
D: TRBD2
J: TRBJ2-1
size: .
DNA: TGTGCCAGCAGTGACCCTACTCGACTAGCGGGGGATAACAATGAGCAGTTCTTC
CDR3: CASSDPTRLAGDNNEQFF

V: TRBV4-1
D: TRBD1
J: TRBJ1-2
size: .
DNA: TGCGCCAGCAGCCAAGATCGAGGGGACAGCTATGGCTACACCTTC
CDR3: CASSQDRGDSYGYTF

V: TRBV4-3
D: .
J: TRBJ1-4
size: .
DNA: TGCGCCAGCAGCCAAGAAGATACGGGGGCAACTAATGAAAAACTGTTTTTT
CDR3: CASSQEDTGATNEKLFF

V: TRBV27
D: .
J: TRBJ2-1
size: .
DNA: TGTGCCAGCAGTTTGGACTCCAATGAGCAGTTCTTC
CDR3: CASSLDSNEQFF

V: TRBV14
D: TRBD2
J: TRBJ2-2
size: .
DNA: TGTGCCAGCAGGGGCTGGGAGGGATCGAACACCGGGGAGCTGTTTTTT
CDR3: CASRGWEGSNTGELFF

V: TRBV11-2
D: TRBD2
J: TRBJ2-1
size: .
DNA: TGTGCCAGCAGCTTAAGCGGGAGTAAGGTTGAGCAGTTCTTC
CDR3: CASSLSGSKVEQFF